Presented here are 24 T cell receptor beta chains from one specimen sequenced in a study of blood T cell repertoires in COVID-19. Libraries were prepared by immunoSEQ multiplex PCR; TCRdb keeps only in-frame clonotypes and omits some of them. This sample has 13,000 or so clones; roughly 88% occur once, and the top ten carry 2% to 3%. Material: peripheral blood. All receptors come from a human donor in a cohort sampled during active COVID-19.

This chain joins TRBV4-3 and TRBJ2-2; 12 bases are shared with TRBD2. The CDR3 sequence is 17 residues long. The germline V gene has CDR1 LGHNA and CDR2 YSLEER. The trim removed 1 base at V and 7 bases at J, leaving 7 bases unmatched. The CDR3 DNA reads TGCGCCAGCAGCCAAGGACTAGCGGGGGATTCAATCGGGGAGCTGTTTTTT. Its translation: CASSQGLAGDSIGELFF.

The V call is TRBV3-1 (or the pseudogene TRBV3-2), the J call TRBJ1-1; D may be TRBD1 (5 bases). The CDR3 has 12 residues. The germline gives CDR1 LGHDT, CDR2 YNNKEL (reference sequence). Deletions cut 5 bases from V and 7 bases from J, with 11 bases between. CDR3 nucleotides: TGTGCCAGCAGCACATCAGGGTTTGAAGCTTTCTTT. Amino acids: CASSTSGFEAFF.

V is TRBV7-3 and J is TRBJ2-5; TRBD1 is a possible D gene (5 bases). CDR3 length equals 13 residues. Germline V gives CDR1 SGHTA, CDR2 FQGTGA. With 5 bases removed from V and 8 bases from J, the gap between germline ends came to 15 bases. This CDR3 is CASSPLEGETQYF. The CDR3 DNA is TGTGCCAGCAGCCCACTGGAAGGGGAAACCCAGTACTTC.

The chain couples TRBV19 to TRBJ1-6; weak D call: TRBD1 (6 bases). The length of the CDR3 is 15 residues. Trimming stripped 8 bases from V and 5 bases from J, with 16 bases between. Germline V CDR1 and CDR2: LNHDA, SQIVND (reference sequence). The CDR3 loop is CASSTGGADNSPLHF. DNA for the CDR3: TGTGCCAGTTCGACGGGGGGCGCAGATAATTCACCCCTCCACTTT.

The V and J genes are TRBV19 and TRBJ2-1; 12 bases agree with TRBD2. With V trimmed by 4 bases and J by 6 bases, 1 base remained unmatched. CDR1 is LNHDA and CDR2 is SQIVND in the germline V gene (reference sequence). The CDR3 runs to 14 residues. CDR3 loop: CASSKGLAGNEQFF. The CDR3 DNA sequence: TGTGCCAGTAGTAAGGGACTAGCGGGCAATGAGCAGTTCTTC.

The chain combines TRBV23-1 with TRBJ1-5; no clear D. TRBV23-1 is filed as an ORF, its function uncertain. This CDR3 contains 14 residues. V lost 4 bases and J 3 bases, leaving 10 bases between the germline ends. The CDR3 DNA is TGCGCCAGCAGTCTAAGACACTTCAATCAGCCCCAGCATTTT. This translates into CASSLRHFNQPQHF.

The gene calls are TRBV4-1 and TRBJ1-4; 9 nucleotides match TRBD1. The V segment lost 5 bases and the J segment 1 base; nucleotides outside the gene matches: 8. The V gene's germline CDR1 is MGHRA and CDR2 YSYEKL. There are 17 residues in the CDR3. The DNA for the CDR3 is TGCGCCAGCAGCGGACGGCCGACAGGGGGAACTAATGAAAAACTGTTTTTT. It codes for CASSGRPTGGTNEKLFF.

The chain is built from TRBV7-8 and TRBJ2-1; 12 bases line up with TRBD2. Losses at the gene ends were 4 bases for V and 9 bases for J; bases not matched to a gene: 7. From germline, CDR1 is SGHVS and CDR2 FQNEAQ. The CDR3 runs to 15 residues. The CDR3 DNA sequence: TGTGCCAGCAGCTACAGGACTAGCGGGGAAGCTGAGCAGTTCTTC. Protein sequence: CASSYRTSGEAEQFF.

This clone was seen a single time. The rearrangement uses TRBV5-4 and TRBJ2-5, with no clear D. The CDR3 contains 13 residues. The germline gives CDR1 SGHNT, CDR2 YYREEE (reference sequence). V was shortened by 3 bases and J by 2 bases, with 8 bases between the two germline ends. The CDR3 DNA reads as TGTGCCAGCAGCTCTTACAGTCAAGAGACCCAGTACTTC. This codes for CASSSYSQETQYF.

The chain links TRBV6-5 to TRBJ2-7, with a weak D call TRBD2 (7 bases). The CDR3 is made up of 15 amino acids. Germline-derived CDR1 and CDR2 are MNHEY and SVGAGI. The V end lost 0 bases, the J end lost 5 bases, and 14 bases lay between the germline ends. The CDR3 loop reads CASSYSPAGADEQYF. The CDR3 DNA reads TGTGCCAGCAGTTACTCGCCCGCGGGGGCAGACGAGCAGTACTTC.

The V call is TRBV7-2, the J call TRBJ1-2, with 10 bases identical to TRBD1. V lost 3 bases, J lost 2 bases, and 0 bases stayed unmatched. Germline V gene sequence: CDR1 SGHTA, CDR2 FQGNSA. The CDR3 has 14 amino acids. CDR3 sequence reads: CASSLGQGNYGYTF. CDR3 in DNA: TGTGCCAGCAGCTTGGGACAGGGGAACTATGGCTACACCTTC.

The V gene is TRBV15, the J gene TRBJ1-1; possibly TRBD1 for D (5 bases). This CDR3 region has 16 residues. Germline V gene data show CDR1 as LNHNV and CDR2 as YYDKDF (reference sequence). V was shortened by 0 bases and J by 3 bases, with 14 bases between the two germline ends. The CDR3 DNA sequence: TGTGCCACCAGCAGAGATCATAGGATGGGGCACACTGAAGCTTTCTTT. It encodes CATSRDHRMGHTEAFF.

V and J are TRBV5-6 and TRBJ1-4, with D possibly matching TRBD1 (6 bases). CDR3 length: 15 residues. Germline assignment: CDR1 SGHDT and CDR2 YYEEEE. Trimming cost V 0 bases and J 4 bases, with 10 bases left between them. This CDR3 is CASSLEGDFNEKLFF. DNA of the CDR3: TGTGCCAGCAGCTTGGAGGGGGATTTTAATGAAAAACTGTTTTTT. The entire variable domain, with the rest obtained from reference TRBV5-6 and TRBJ1-4, is as follows: DAGVTQSPTHLIKTRGQQVTLRCSPKSGHDTVSWYQQALGQGPQFIFQYYEEEERQRGNFPDRFSGHQFPNYSSELNVNALLLGDSALYLCASSLEGDFNEKLFFGSGTQLSVL.

This chain connects TRBV27 to TRBJ2-7; a weak D match, TRBD1 (6 bases). The V end was cut by 0 bases, the J end by 5 bases, with 11 bases between. CDR3 length: 14 amino acids. Germline V gene lookup returns CDR1 MNHEY and CDR2 SMNVEV (reference sequence). This chain's CDR3 is CASSLSARGNEQYF. As DNA, the CDR3 is TGTGCCAGCAGTTTATCAGCAAGGGGGAACGAGCAGTACTTC.

The chain carries TRBV11-2 and TRBJ1-2; 7 bases agree with TRBD1. Germline lookup yields CDR1 SGHAT and CDR2 FQNNGV. CDR3 length: 14 residues. Trimming took 1 base from V and 8 from J; bases not matched to a gene: 7. The DNA for the CDR3 is TGTGCCAGCAGCTTAGTTGGGACAGTCAACGGCTACACCTTC. Protein: CASSLVGTVNGYTF.

This sequence joins TRBV11-2 and TRBJ2-5; D gene unclear. Per the germline V gene, CDR1 is SGHAT and CDR2 is FQNNGV. Trimming pared 1 base from V and 1 base from J, leaving 7 bases between. The CDR3 runs 14 residues. CDR3 DNA: TGTGCCAGCAGCTTAGGGAGCGTCCAAGAGACCCAGTACTTC. As protein: CASSLGSVQETQYF.

The J gene is TRBJ2-1, the V gene TRBV7-6; 9 bases map to TRBD2. The trim removed 1 base at V and 0 bases at J, leaving 13 bases unmatched. The CDR3 consists of 20 residues. Germline CDR1 and CDR2: SGHVS and FNYEAQ. The chain's CDR3 is CASSLVFGSGSLGSYNEQFF. The CDR3 DNA follows: TGTGCCAGCAGCTTAGTTTTCGGTAGCGGGAGTCTTGGCTCCTACAATGAGCAGTTCTTC.

The chain combines TRBV4-1 with TRBJ2-7, with D perhaps TRBD2 (6 bases). The ends were cut back, 3 bases at V and 3 bases at J, with 15 bases in the middle. CDR3 size: 15 residues. CDR1 is MGHRA, CDR2 YSYEKL, per germline. The CDR3 loop is CASSQATGLLYEQYF. CDR3 DNA sequence: TGCGCCAGCAGCCAGGCCACGGGACTCCTCTACGAGCAGTACTTC.

The rearrangement links TRBV6-2 or TRBV6-3 to TRBJ2-1; perhaps TRBD1 as D (5 bases). The germline gives CDR1 MNHEY, CDR2 SVGEGT. The CDR3 loop spans 14 amino acids. The V end was cut by 2 bases, the J end by 7 bases, with 12 bases between. CDR3 in amino acids: CASSYKGRVNEQFF. CDR3 in DNA: TGTGCCAGCAGTTACAAGGGCAGGGTGAATGAGCAGTTCTTC.

The rearrangement links TRBV6-1 to TRBJ2-5; TRBD2 matches at 14 bases. The CDR3 has 15 residues. Unmatched junction bases numbered 1, after V lost 3 bases and J lost 4 bases. The germline V gene encodes CDR1 MNHNS and CDR2 SASEGT. The CDR3 region has the DNA TGTGCCAGCAGTGAGACTAGCGGGGGGGCAGAGACCCAGTACTTC. It yields the protein CASSETSGGAETQYF.

The chain uses TRBV6-5 and TRBJ2-1, with D perhaps matching TRBD1 (5 bases). V lost 7 bases, J lost 5 bases, and 18 bases lay in between. Germline CDR1 is MNHEY and CDR2 is SVGAGI. CDR3 size: 15 residues. The CDR3 sequence is CASTQGWGQNNEQFF. CDR3 sequence (DNA): TGTGCCAGCACCCAGGGTTGGGGCCAGAACAATGAGCAGTTCTTC.

This chain connects TRBV11-2 to TRBJ2-6; D remains unclear. Germline loops: CDR1 SGHAT, CDR2 FQNNGV. V lost 5 bases, J lost 10 bases, and 6 bases lay in between. CDR3 length: 11 residues. The CDR3 sequence: CASSPLNVLTF. CDR3 DNA sequence: TGTGCCAGCAGCCCCTTGAACGTCCTGACTTTC.

This sequence joins TRBV5-4 and TRBJ2-3, with no clear D. V lost 0 bases, J lost 0 bases, and 11 bases lay in between. Germline CDR1 reads SGHNT; CDR2 reads YYREEE (reference sequence). This CDR3 comprises 16 residues. The CDR3 DNA sequence: TGTGCCAGCAGCTTGGCTCAGAAGTGGAGCACAGATACGCAGTATTTT. Translated: CASSLAQKWSTDTQYF.

This chain joins TRBV6-2 or TRBV6-3 and TRBJ1-5, with TRBD1 identical over 10 bases. V shed 0 bases, J shed 1 base, and the junction held 9 bases outside the gene matches. Germline CDR1 MNHEY, CDR2 SVGEGT. The CDR3 runs 19 residues. CDR3 sequence reads: CASSYSRQGAGWSNQPQHF. The CDR3 DNA follows: TGTGCCAGCAGTTACTCGAGACAGGGGGCGGGCTGGAGCAATCAGCCCCAGCATTTT.